The subject of this entry is one TCR beta chain. Clones were sequenced by immunoSEQ multiplex PCR, and TCRdb holds only the in-frame ones, with some missing. The sample has roughly 120,000 clones; roughly 91% are singletons. Germline assignment: CDR1 SGHVS and CDR2 FNYEAQ. V gave up 5 bases and J gave up 0 bases, with 25 bases separating them. The length of the CDR3 is 19 residues. The entry originates in a study of T cell responses to AZD1222 COVID-19 vaccine. The starting material was peripheral blood, obtained on day 0 of AZD1222 vaccination. This TCR was recovered from an adult in good health. The chain is built from TRBV7-6 and TRBJ1-2, with D unclear. Written as DNA, the CDR3 is TGTGCCAGCAGCCCCTCCCGATCGGTCACGAGGAAATCTAACTATGGCTACACCTTC. Its protein is CASSPSRSVTRKSNYGYTF.